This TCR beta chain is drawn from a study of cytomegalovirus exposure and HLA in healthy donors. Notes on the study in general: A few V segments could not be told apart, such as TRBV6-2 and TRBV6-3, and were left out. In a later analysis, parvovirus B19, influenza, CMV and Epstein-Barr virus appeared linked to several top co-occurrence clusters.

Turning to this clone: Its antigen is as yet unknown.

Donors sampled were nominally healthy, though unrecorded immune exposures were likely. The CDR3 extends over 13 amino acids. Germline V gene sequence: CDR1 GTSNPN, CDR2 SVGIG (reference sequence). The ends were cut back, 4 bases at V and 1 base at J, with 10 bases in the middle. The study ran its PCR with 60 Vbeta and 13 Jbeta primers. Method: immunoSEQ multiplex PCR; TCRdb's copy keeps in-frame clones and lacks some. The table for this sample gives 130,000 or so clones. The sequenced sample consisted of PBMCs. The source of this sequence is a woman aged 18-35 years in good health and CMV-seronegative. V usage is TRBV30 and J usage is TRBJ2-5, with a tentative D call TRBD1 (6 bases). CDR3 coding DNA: TGTGCCTGGACCAGGGGCCTCCAAGAGACCCAGTACTTC. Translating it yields CAWTRGLQETQYF.